One sample yielded the 30 T cell receptor beta chains listed below, sequenced in a study of cytotoxic CD8 clonotypes in ibrutinib-treated CLL. This table comes from immunoSEQ multiplex PCR, and its TCRdb copy is limited to in-frame clones, with some not included. The sample includes approximately 200,000 clones, over 60% of them seen just once. The sequenced sample was PBMCs, obtained after 24 months of ibrutinib treatment. All receptors derive from a human donor with chronic lymphocytic leukemia.

V is TRBV18 and J is TRBJ2-7; 9 nucleotides agree with TRBD2. V gave up 1 base and J gave up 3 bases; unmatched junction bases: 4. Germline V gene data show CDR1 as KGHSH and CDR2 as LQKENI. The CDR3 is made up of 15 amino acids. The CDR3 region is CASSPLAGAGYEQYF. In DNA form, the CDR3 reads TGTGCCAGCTCACCACTAGCGGGAGCCGGCTACGAGCAGTACTTC.

The genes are TRBV11-2 and TRBJ2-5; D gene unclear. V lost 5 bases, J lost 5 bases, and 15 bases lay in between. The CDR3 loop spans 14 amino acids. The germline V gene encodes CDR1 SGHAT and CDR2 FQNNGV. The CDR3 protein is CASSLLWPGETQYF. The CDR3 DNA reads as TGTGCCAGCAGCCTGCTTTGGCCTGGGGAGACCCAGTACTTC.

The chain employs TRBV9 and TRBJ2-5; 10 positions match TRBD2. Germline values: CDR1 SGDLS, CDR2 YYNGEE. Losses at the gene ends were 0 bases for V and 7 bases for J; bases not matched to a gene: 6. This CDR3 contains 15 residues. Here the CDR3 DNA reads TGTGCCAGCAGCGTAGGACCTAGCGGGAGTGGGACCCAGTACTTC. Protein: CASSVGPSGSGTQYF.

The genes are TRBV5-4 and TRBJ2-1, with D tentatively TRBD1 (6 bases). This CDR3 comprises 18 residues. The V and J ends lost 4 bases and 10 bases respectively, with 30 bases between them. The germline gives CDR1 SGHNT, CDR2 YYREEE (reference sequence). As DNA, the CDR3 is TGTGCCAGCAGCGCCGATATGGAGCCAGCAAAGAGGGGGATCGAGCAGTTCTTC. It yields the protein CASSADMEPAKRGIEQFF.

The gene calls are TRBV4-2 and TRBJ2-2, with D hard to call. The CDR3 totals 14 residues. V lost 2 bases and J 2 bases, leaving 6 bases between the germline ends. The germline V gene encodes CDR1 LGHNA and CDR2 YNFKEQ. Here the CDR3 reads CASSQLVNTGELFF. The CDR3 region has the DNA TGTGCCAGCAGCCAATTAGTCAACACCGGGGAGCTGTTTTTT.

The rearrangement joins TRBV11-2 to TRBJ2-1; D remains ambiguous. The CDR3 contains 15 residues. Germline lookup yields CDR1 SGHAT and CDR2 FQNNGV. Trimming took 7 bases from V and 2 from J, leaving 15 bases between them. The chain's CDR3 is CASNPVGWTYNEQFF. The CDR3 coding sequence is TGTGCCAGCAACCCTGTGGGGTGGACCTACAATGAGCAGTTCTTC.

The chain links TRBV9 to TRBJ2-7; D is unclear. CDR1 SGDLS and CDR2 YYNGEE come from the germline V gene. This CDR3 spans 13 amino acids. With 0 bases removed from V and 4 bases from J, the gap between germline ends came to 8 bases. The CDR3 protein is CASSVDPAYEQYF. In DNA form, the CDR3 reads TGTGCCAGCAGCGTAGATCCGGCTTACGAGCAGTACTTC. The variable domain in full, completed from reference TRBV9 and TRBJ2-7, reads DSGVTQTPKHLITATGQRVTLRCSPRSGDLSVYWYQQSLDQGLQFLIQYYNGEERAKGNILERFSAQQFPDLHSELNLSSLELGDSALYFCASSVDPAYEQYFGPGTRLTVT.

The genes are TRBV5-4 and TRBJ2-1, with TRBD2 matching over 14 bases. This CDR3 is built from 17 residues. V dropped 4 bases and J dropped 4; count of bases not matched to a gene: 7. CDR1 and CDR2 (germline): SGHNT, YYREEE (reference sequence). Here the CDR3 DNA reads TGTGCCAGCAGCCCCGGGACTAGCGGGAGTATTTACAATGAGCAGTTCTTC. This sequence encodes CASSPGTSGSIYNEQFF. The variable domain in full, completed from reference TRBV5-4 and TRBJ2-1, reads ETGVTQSPTHLIKTRGQQVTLRCSSQSGHNTVSWYQQALGQGPQFIFQYYREEENGRGNFPPRFSGLQFPNYSSELNVNALELDDSALYLCASSPGTSGSIYNEQFFGPGTRLTVL.

For the CDR3, the DNA is TGTGCCAGCAGCTTCCCCCCGGGCACAGATACGCAGTATTTT. Encoded protein: CASSFPPGTDTQYF. The chain is built from TRBV7-8 and TRBJ2-3; no definite D call. The germline V gene encodes CDR1 SGHVS and CDR2 FQNEAQ. The CDR3 extends over 14 amino acids. V was clipped by 3 bases and J by 1 base, with 8 bases between them.

This clone was recorded at least ten times. CDR3 protein: CASSLNWGHRSKLFF. The CDR3 nucleotides are TGTGCCAGCAGTTTAAACTGGGGCCACCGGTCTAAACTGTTTTTT. This chain uses TRBV27 with TRBJ1-4, with a possible D match to TRBD1 (5 bases). The CDR3 is 15 amino acids. The V end lost 2 bases, the J end lost 11 bases, and 18 bases lay between the germline ends. CDR1 is MNHEY and CDR2 is SMNVEV in the germline V gene (reference sequence).

The chain joins TRBV7-9 to TRBJ2-1, with TRBD2 identical over 15 bases. The V segment lost 8 bases and the J segment 4 bases; nucleotides outside the gene matches: 6. The CDR3 has 16 residues. The germline V gene has CDR1 SEHNR and CDR2 FQNEAQ (reference sequence). CDR3 nucleotides: TGTGCCAGCGCCCGGACTAGCGGGAGGGTATACAATGAGCAGTTCTTC. This encodes CASARTSGRVYNEQFF.

V gene TRBV28 combines with J gene TRBJ1-5, with 8 positions matching TRBD1. Unmatched junction bases numbered 12, after V lost 10 bases and J lost 4 bases. Germline loops: CDR1 MDHEN, CDR2 SYDVKM. CDR3 size: 15 residues. In DNA form, the CDR3 reads TGTGCCACCCGTGGAACAGGGGGATTGAATCAGCCCCAGCATTTT. The encoded protein is CATRGTGGLNQPQHF.

This sequence joins TRBV2 and TRBJ1-1; D remains ambiguous. This CDR3 has 12 residues. V was pared by 4 bases and J by 2 bases, with 5 bases between. CDR1 and CDR2 (germline): SNHLY, FYNNEI. As DNA, the CDR3 is TGTGCCAGCAGTGCGGCAAACACTGAAGCTTTCTTT. This gives the protein CASSAANTEAFF.

CDR3 region: CASSVGINTEAFF. The CDR3 DNA reads TGTGCCAGCAGCGTAGGAATAAACACTGAAGCTTTCTTT. This chain links TRBV9 with TRBJ1-1, with unresolved D. This CDR3 region has 13 residues. V was clipped by 0 bases and J by 2 bases, with 5 bases between them. Germline CDR1 and CDR2: SGDLS and YYNGEE.

The rearrangement uses TRBV2 and TRBJ2-1; D is tentatively TRBD1 or TRBD2 (5 bases each). Trimming cost V 8 bases and J 6 bases, with 14 bases left between them. From germline, CDR1 is SNHLY and CDR2 FYNNEI. This CDR3 is built from 13 residues. CDR3 in DNA: TGTGCCAGCCCCCCCGGGGCTACCAATGAGCAGTTCTTC. Encoded protein: CASPPGATNEQFF.

The gene calls are TRBV7-8 and TRBJ1-5; the D gene is possibly TRBD1 (6 bases). V dropped 1 base and J dropped 5 bases, with 15 bases sitting between them. The germline V gene has CDR1 SGHVS and CDR2 FQNEAQ. The CDR3 length is 16 residues. CDR3 loop: CASSLVNAGVDQPQHF. CDR3 sequence (DNA): TGTGCCAGCAGCTTAGTTAATGCAGGGGTTGATCAGCCCCAGCATTTT.

This clone was seen only a few times. This chain uses TRBV6-1 with TRBJ2-1; D not resolved. With 3 bases removed from V and 4 bases from J, the gap between germline ends came to 10 bases. The CDR3 spans 14 residues. The germline gives CDR1 MNHNS, CDR2 SASEGT. CDR3 nucleotide sequence: TGTGCCAGCAGTGATAGAGGTTTGTACAATGAGCAGTTCTTC. Protein: CASSDRGLYNEQFF.

This clone was counted once. The V gene is TRBV6-6, the J gene TRBJ2-7; maybe TRBD1 (5 bases). CDR3 size: 13 residues. V lost 4 bases and J lost 3, with 10 bases in between. Germline V lookup: CDR1 MNHNY, CDR2 SVGAGI (reference sequence). The CDR3 is CASSSGFYYEQYF. CDR3 nucleotides: TGTGCCAGCAGTTCAGGGTTCTACTACGAGCAGTACTTC.

This chain uses TRBV6-5 with TRBJ2-1, with D perhaps matching TRBD2 (5 bases). CDR3 length: 14 amino acids. Germline lookup yields CDR1 MNHEY and CDR2 SVGAGI. Trimming cost V 2 bases and J 3 bases, with 8 bases left between them. CDR3 sequence: CASSYGLIYNEQFF. CDR3 in DNA: TGTGCCAGCAGTTACGGACTGATCTACAATGAGCAGTTCTTC.

This sequence joins TRBV5-1 and TRBJ1-5; D is uncertain. Trimming left V 0 bases short and J 0 bases short, with 7 bases between. The germline V gene has CDR1 SGHRS and CDR2 YFSETQ. The CDR3 extends over 15 amino acids. The CDR3 spells CASSLEDGSNQPQHF. The CDR3 nucleotides read TGCGCCAGCAGCTTGGAGGACGGTAGCAATCAGCCCCAGCATTTT.

The chain recombines TRBV27 with TRBJ2-3; 9 nucleotides align to TRBD2. The CDR3 runs to 15 residues. CDR1 and CDR2 (germline): MNHEY, SMNVEV (reference sequence). Trimming at V came to 7 bases and at J to 3 bases, leaving 8 bases not matched to a gene. The DNA of the CDR3 is TGTGCCAGCAAAGAATATAGCGGGAGTACAGATACGCAGTATTTT. Translated: CASKEYSGSTDTQYF.

This sequence joins TRBV7-2 and TRBJ2-7, with 8 bases lining up with TRBD2. The CDR3 has 13 amino acids. The germline CDR1 and CDR2 sequences are SGHTA and FQGNSA. Germline trimming cut 1 base from V and 11 bases from J; bases unmatched to any gene: 7. The CDR3 region is CASSLVGAGGEYF. DNA of the CDR3: TGTGCCAGCAGCTTAGTGGGGGCGGGAGGCGAGTACTTC.

This chain links TRBV5-4 with TRBJ2-6; D is unresolved. The CDR3 extends over 13 amino acids. Germline loops: CDR1 SGHNT, CDR2 YYREEE (reference sequence). V was cut by 6 bases and J by 3 bases, with 7 bases left in between. CDR3 in DNA: TGTGCCAGCACCCCAAATGGGGCCAACGTCCTGACTTTC. This gives the protein CASTPNGANVLTF.

This rearrangement joins TRBV2 to TRBJ2-1; 7 bases fit TRBD2. After removal of 4 bases from V and 6 bases from J, the junction contained 12 bases not matched to a gene. Germline-derived CDR1 and CDR2 are SNHLY and FYNNEI. The CDR3 extends over 16 amino acids. CDR3 in DNA: TGTGCCAGCAGTGGTCACCAAGCGGGATGGGGCAATGAGCAGTTCTTC. Translating it yields CASSGHQAGWGNEQFF.

The chain employs TRBV29-1 and TRBJ2-2, with TRBD1 matching over 8 bases. Germline V CDR1 and CDR2: SQVTM, ANQGSEA. The trim removed 6 bases at V and 5 bases at J, leaving 20 bases unmatched. This CDR3 spans 18 amino acids. CDR3 nucleotides: TGCAGCGTCGCCAATCAGGACAGGGCCCCCAGAGGGACCGGGGAGCTGTTTTTT. Its protein is CSVANQDRAPRGTGELFF.

This chain connects TRBV7-7 to TRBJ2-2; TRBD2 aligns across 13 bases. Unmatched junction bases numbered 8, after V lost 5 bases and J lost 2 bases. The CDR3 length is 18 residues. Per the germline V gene, CDR1 is SSHAT and CDR2 is FNYEAQ (reference sequence). CDR3 nucleotides: TGTGCCAGCAGCCCCCAGACTAGCGGGAGGTTTAACACCGGGGAGCTGTTTTTT. The encoded protein is CASSPQTSGRFNTGELFF.

The chain uses TRBV30 and TRBJ1-2, with no clear D. Trimming shortened V by 2 bases and J by 8 bases, and 9 bases separated the two germline ends. Germline lookup yields CDR1 GTSNPN and CDR2 SVGIG (reference sequence). This CDR3 has 11 amino acids. The CDR3 bases are TGTGCCTGGAGTTTAACGGGGGGCTACACCTTC. This translates into CAWSLTGGYTF.

The chain combines TRBV2 with TRBJ2-7, with TRBD2 identical over 7 bases. The germline V gene encodes CDR1 SNHLY and CDR2 FYNNEI. The CDR3 length is 16 residues. V was clipped by 4 bases and J by 0 bases; unmatched bases: 9. The CDR3 DNA reads TGTGCCAGCAGTGGCCAGCCTAGCGGACCCTCCTACGAGCAGTACTTC. It encodes CASSGQPSGPSYEQYF.

The rearrangement links TRBV7-2 to TRBJ2-4, with 8 bases identical to TRBD1. The trim removed 6 bases at V and 3 bases at J, leaving 7 bases unmatched. The CDR3 has 15 amino acids. Germline V gene lookup returns CDR1 SGHTA and CDR2 FQGNSA. The CDR3 sequence: CASSWGGQGKNIQYF. For the CDR3, the DNA is TGTGCCAGCAGTTGGGGTGGACAGGGCAAAAACATTCAGTACTTC. Complete variable domain (other parts from reference TRBV7-2 and TRBJ2-4): GAGVSQSPSNKVTEKGKDVELRCDPISGHTALYWYRQSLGQGLEFLIYFQGNSAPDKSGLPSDRFSAERTGGSVSTLTIQRTQQEDSAVYLCASSWGGQGKNIQYFGAGTRLSVL.

The V call is TRBV4-1, the J call TRBJ2-7; 9 bases line up with TRBD2. The CDR3 runs 16 residues. The J segment lost 4 bases and the V segment lost 2 bases, leaving 9 bases of the junction unmatched. CDR1 is MGHRA, CDR2 YSYEKL, per germline. CDR3 sequence (DNA): TGCGCCAGCAGCCAATCGGTCTCTAGCGGGATGTACGAGCAGTACTTC. Protein product: CASSQSVSSGMYEQYF.